This TCR beta chain was recovered during a study of OX40 agonist ivuxolimab in advanced cancers. Background on the study: Ivuxolimab, which is an agonistic anti-OX40 (CD134) antibody, was administered to the patients. Two patients with cutaneous melanoma and one with hepatocellular carcinoma, three in total, showed partial responses. General study points: Expanded clones tended on average to be more numerous among CD8+ T cells than CD4+.

Repertoires were generated with immunoSEQ multiplex PCR, while TCRdb's copy carries only in-frame clones and drops some. The sample consists of more than 55,000 clones, roughly 88% of them appearing once. The germline gives CDR1 MDHEN, CDR2 SYDVKM. This CDR3 contains 15 residues. V lost 6 bases to trimming and J lost 0 bases; unmatched junction nucleotides: 5. To note about this clone: The antigen remains unidentified.

The sequencing used CD4+ or CD8+ T cells sorted from blood, collected in a trial of the OX40 agonist ivuxolimab. This TCR came from an adult with an advanced solid tumor such as melanoma, head and neck, liver or kidney cancer. The J gene is TRBJ2-1, the V gene TRBV28, with 7 bases that match TRBD1. CDR3 residues: CASSWDSSSYNEQFF. The CDR3 nucleotides are TGTGCCAGCAGCTGGGACAGCAGCTCCTACAATGAGCAGTTCTTC.